Listed below are T cell receptor beta chains from one sample, sequenced in a study of graft-versus-host responses after intestinal transplantation. Repertoires were generated with immunoSEQ multiplex PCR, while TCRdb's copy carries only in-frame clones and drops some. The sample includes approximately 90,000 clones, roughly 91% seen only once; the top ten take roughly 2%. No antigen is known for these receptors. This material consisted of unstimulated CD8+ T cells sorted from spleen or lymph node cells, taken before intestinal transplant. Source of these receptors: a human donor who received an intestinal transplant. Both conserved end residues are trimmed from each CDR3. Fields, in order: D gene, J gene, V gene, CDR3 protein. The D gene is left open where the match is weak.

-,TRBJ2-7,TRBV9,ASSVDAAGEQY
TRBD2,TRBJ2-3,TRBV4-3,ASSQVGGLAGGQTTDTQY
TRBD2,TRBJ2-3,TRBV27,ASIERGVKDTQY
-,TRBJ1-5,TRBV27,ASSPGWDSSNQPQH
-,TRBJ1-2,TRBV4-1,ASSQESAADIYGYT
-,TRBJ2-7,TRBV5-1,ASSSFRGENEQY
-,TRBJ2-1,TRBV19,ASSIGGLGASEQF
-,TRBJ1-5,TRBV6-6,ASSYSSTGNQPQH
TRBD2,TRBJ2-1,TRBV9,ASSVGLAGGSEQF
TRBD2,TRBJ2-7,TRBV4-3,ASSQDLGLADYEQY
-,TRBJ1-1,TRBV7-8,ASSLTMGQNTEAF
-,TRBJ1-2,TRBV27,ASSLSRQPNPYYGYT
TRBD2,TRBJ2-1,TRBV7-9,ASTWTSGGSRPLNEQF
-,TRBJ2-4,TRBV5-3,ARSITPGKLAKNIQY
-,TRBJ1-1,TRBV5-1,ASSMRAGTEAF
-,TRBJ2-7,TRBV25-1,ASSASYEQY